Listed here are 18 T cell receptor beta chains from one sample, sequenced in a study of shared clonotypes between healthy human individuals. Profiled with immunoSEQ multiplex PCR; TCRdb holds only in-frame clones, not every one. Here the sample spans more than 400,000 clones, 90% to 97% being singletons. The sequencing sample was made of naive CD4+ T cells sorted from blood. Subset defined: CD45RA+ positively selected. The receptors come from a woman aged 25 to 39 in good health.

The J gene is TRBJ1-1, the V gene TRBV5-1; D ambiguous. Trimming stripped 4 bases from V and 4 bases from J, with 11 bases between. The germline V gene encodes CDR1 SGHRS and CDR2 YFSETQ. The CDR3 length is 13 residues. CDR3 DNA sequence: TGCGCCAGCAGCCATCCCGGTGCCACTGAAGCTTTCTTT. Amino acids: CASSHPGATEAFF.

The rearrangement joins TRBV6-4 to TRBJ2-1; D call uncertain. This CDR3 region has 14 residues. Trimming took off 10 bases at V and 0 bases at J, with 13 bases between the two ends. The germline CDR1 and CDR2 sequences are MRHNA and SNTAGT. Written as DNA, the CDR3 is TGTGCCATCACTGGCGTGAGCTCCTACAATGAGCAGTTCTTC. Its protein is CAITGVSSYNEQFF.

The chain is built from TRBV6-1 and TRBJ2-5, with D perhaps TRBD1 (6 bases). Deletions cut 7 bases from V and 7 bases from J, with 22 bases between. Germline V gene sequence: CDR1 MNHNS, CDR2 SASEGT. The CDR3 consists of 15 residues. The CDR3 region is CASTDPGQPGGTQYF. CDR3 DNA: TGTGCCAGCACAGACCCGGGACAACCGGGCGGGACCCAGTACTTC.

This chain connects TRBV18 to TRBJ2-5, with D possibly being TRBD1 or TRBD2 (6 bases each). V dropped 5 bases and J dropped 1 base, with 11 bases sitting between them. The germline gives CDR1 KGHSH, CDR2 LQKENI. The CDR3 consists of 14 residues. CDR3 region: CASSGGQRQETQYF. The CDR3 coding sequence is TGTGCCAGCTCAGGGGGGCAGCGCCAAGAGACCCAGTACTTC.

The chain recombines TRBV7-9 with TRBJ2-1; maybe TRBD1 (5 bases). Germline CDR1 is SEHNR and CDR2 is FQNEAQ (reference sequence). V was trimmed by 2 bases and J by 2 bases, leaving 10 bases between them. CDR3 length: 15 amino acids. CDR3 coding DNA: TGTGCCAGCAGCTTATCAGGGCTGCCCTACAATGAGCAGTTCTTC. This gives the protein CASSLSGLPYNEQFF.

This chain joins TRBV6-1 and TRBJ2-3; D ambiguous. Germline V CDR1 and CDR2: MNHNS, SASEGT. Trimming removed 5 bases from V and 4 bases from J, with 7 bases in between. The CDR3 has 12 amino acids. CDR3 sequence reads: CASSFLADTQYF. The CDR3 DNA sequence: TGTGCCAGCAGTTTCTTGGCAGATACGCAGTATTTT.

The chain employs TRBV5-1 and TRBJ2-1; D is unresolved. In germline, CDR1 is SGHRS, CDR2 YFSETQ. This CDR3 has 11 residues. Trimming took 7 bases from V and 9 from J, leaving 11 bases between them. The CDR3 here is CASGEAREQFF. The CDR3 bases are TGCGCCAGCGGCGAGGCACGTGAGCAGTTCTTC.

The rearrangement links TRBV28 to TRBJ1-2, with no clear D. Germline V lookup: CDR1 MDHEN, CDR2 SYDVKM. Trimming pared 5 bases from V and 1 base from J, leaving 14 bases between. This CDR3 contains 15 residues. The CDR3 DNA reads TGTGCCAGCAGTCCCTCTGACGGCTTTAACTATGGCTACACCTTC. It yields the protein CASSPSDGFNYGYTF.

This chain connects TRBV29-1 to TRBJ1-4, with TRBD1 identical over 8 bases. The germline CDR1 and CDR2 sequences are SQVTM and ANQGSEA. This CDR3 is built from 14 residues. V was clipped by 6 bases and J by 5 bases; unmatched bases: 8. The CDR3 region has the DNA TGCAGCGTGGGAAGGACAGGGAAAAATGAAAAACTGTTTTTT. It is translated as CSVGRTGKNEKLFF. Full variable domain (rest looked up from reference TRBV29-1 and TRBJ1-4): SAVISQKPSRDICQRGTSLTIQCQVDSQVTMMFWYRQQPGQSLTLIATANQGSEATYESGFVIDKFPISRPNLTFSTLTVSNMSPEDSSIYLCSVGRTGKNEKLFFGSGTQLSVL.

The chain has TRBV6-5 and TRBJ1-5; D is ambiguous. Germline values: CDR1 MNHEY, CDR2 SVGAGI. This CDR3 contains 15 residues. V was shortened by 0 bases and J by 7 bases, with 13 bases between the two germline ends. The CDR3 here is CASSYSLGNGQPQHF. The DNA for the CDR3 is TGTGCCAGCAGTTACTCGCTCGGGAACGGACAGCCCCAGCATTTT.

This chain connects TRBV7-2 to TRBJ1-2, with TRBD1 as a possible D gene (5 bases). Germline CDR1 is SGHTA and CDR2 is FQGNSA. Trimming cost V 3 bases and J 6 bases, with 17 bases left between them. This CDR3 has 15 amino acids. The CDR3 DNA follows: TGTGCCAGCAGCTTTGACCCCGGGACCGACGATGGCTACACCTTC. This translates into CASSFDPGTDDGYTF.

The chain employs TRBV19 and TRBJ1-1; D is perhaps TRBD1 (5 bases). The V and J ends lost 3 bases and 3 bases respectively, with 8 bases between them. The germline CDR1 and CDR2 sequences are LNHDA and SQIVND (reference sequence). The CDR3 extends over 13 amino acids. The CDR3 region has the DNA TGTGCCAGTAGTATCGAACAGGACACTGAAGCTTTCTTT. Protein product: CASSIEQDTEAFF. The variable domain in full, with the rest retrieved from reference TRBV19 and TRBJ1-1, is DGGITQSPKYLFRKEGQNVTLSCEQNLNHDAMYWYRQDPGQGLRLIYYSQIVNDFQKGDIAEGYSVSREKKESFPLTVTSAQKNPTAFYLCASSIEQDTEAFFGQGTRLTVV.

The chain joins TRBV5-4 to TRBJ1-4, with D unclear. The CDR3 runs 15 residues. V was trimmed by 1 base and J by 4 bases, leaving 11 bases between them. Germline-derived CDR1 and CDR2 are SGHNT and YYREEE (reference sequence). The CDR3 here is CASSLLGGNNEKLFF. CDR3 coding DNA: TGTGCCAGCAGCTTGTTGGGCGGTAATAATGAAAAACTGTTTTTT.

V and J are TRBV30 and TRBJ2-3; TRBD2 might be the D (6 bases). V lost 0 bases to trimming and J lost 6 bases, with 13 bases between them. Germline V gene lookup returns CDR1 GTSNPN and CDR2 SVGIG (reference sequence). The CDR3 runs to 14 residues. The CDR3 spells CAWSVHGRPDTQYF. Here the CDR3 DNA reads TGTGCCTGGAGTGTACACGGGAGACCGGATACGCAGTATTTT.

The gene calls are TRBV5-1 and TRBJ2-7; 13 positions match TRBD2. CDR3 length: 16 amino acids. The V gene end was trimmed by 4 bases and the J gene end by 8 bases; junction bases not matched to a gene: 12. Germline V gene data show CDR1 as SGHRS and CDR2 as YFSETQ. The CDR3, as DNA: TGCGCCAGCAGCACGACTAGCGGGAGGCACGTTCCACAGCAGTACTTC. Translated: CASSTTSGRHVPQQYF.

The chain carries TRBV5-1 and TRBJ1-2; D is unresolved. This CDR3 has 12 residues. Trimming stripped 0 bases from V and 7 bases from J, with 7 bases between. The germline V gene has CDR1 SGHRS and CDR2 YFSETQ. CDR3 nucleotides: TGCGCCAGCAGCTTGGGCATGCGTGGCTACACCTTC. Protein sequence: CASSLGMRGYTF. Complete variable domain (other parts from reference TRBV5-1 and TRBJ1-2): KAGVTQTPRYLIKTRGQQVTLSCSPISGHRSVSWYQQTPGQGLQFLFEYFSETQRNKGNFPGRFSGRQFSNSRSEMNVSTLELGDSALYLCASSLGMRGYTFGSGTRLTVV.

The rearrangement links TRBV1 to TRBJ1-2; TRBD1, the D gene given by the table, was not confirmed from the DNA. TRBV1 is a pseudogene segment. The length of the CDR3 is 16 residues. The CDR3 sequence is CTSSQDRGTGGFGYTF. DNA of the CDR3: TGCACCAGCAGCCAAGACCGAGGGACAGGGGGCTTTGGCTACACCTTC.

The chain carries TRBV5-1 and TRBJ2-5; D could derive from TRBD1 or TRBD2 (6 bases each). Germline V gives CDR1 SGHRS, CDR2 YFSETQ. The germline V and J ends were trimmed by 2 bases and 3 bases, with 14 bases remaining between them. The CDR3 sequence is 15 residues long. This CDR3 is CASSFGGRRKETQYF. The CDR3 DNA sequence: TGCGCCAGCAGCTTTGGGGGGCGCCGGAAAGAGACCCAGTACTTC.